This is a list of T cell receptor beta chains from one sample in a study of blood T cell repertoires in COVID-19. Generated by immunoSEQ multiplex PCR, the TCRdb table keeps only in-frame clones and is missing some. The data hold about 190,000 clones, with approximately 91% observed a single time. Source material: peripheral blood. These receptors all come from a young man with acute or convalescent COVID-19. Both conserved end residues are part of each CDR3. A D gene is named only where the DNA matches it firmly. Size is omitted from some rows. Given values are once, few, many or a class for expanded clones.

J,V,D,size,CDR3,DNA
TRBJ1-5,TRBV28,TRBD1,few,CASSSPRTGGNQPQHF,TGTGCCAGCAGTTCTCCTCGGACAGGGGGCAATCAGCCCCAGCATTTT
TRBJ2-3,TRBV28,TRBD1,NA,CASSSTGGGTDTQYF,TGTGCCAGCAGTTCCACAGGGGGCGGCACAGATACGCAGTATTTT
TRBJ1-1,TRBV5-1,NA,NA,CASSPSGDTEAFF,TGCGCCAGCAGCCCGTCCGGGGACACTGAAGCTTTCTTT
TRBJ2-3,TRBV10-3,TRBD2,NA,CAIRGRVISGRSDTQYF,TGTGCCATCAGGGGGAGGGTGATCAGCGGGAGGTCAGATACGCAGTATTTT
TRBJ2-7,TRBV19,TRBD2,NA,CASSSRLAGVGIPYEQYF,TGTGCCAGTAGTTCACGACTAGCGGGAGTCGGTATACCCTACGAGCAGTACTTC
TRBJ1-1,TRBV6-5,TRBD1,NA,CASSYTYRGGTEAFF,TGTGCCAGCAGTTACACCTACAGGGGAGGCACTGAAGCTTTCTTT
TRBJ2-1,TRBV11-2,NA,NA,CASTPWASYNEQFF,TGTGCCAGCACCCCCTGGGCTTCCTACAATGAGCAGTTCTTC
TRBJ1-5,TRBV18,NA,NA,CASSPGTPDQPQHF,TGTGCCAGCTCACCAGGGACACCCGATCAGCCCCAGCATTTT
TRBJ1-2,TRBV4-1,NA,NA,CASSPQGSGGPDRYGYTF,TGCGCCAGCAGCCCTCAGGGGTCGGGCGGACCGGATCGCTATGGCTACACCTTC
TRBJ1-1,TRBV11-2,NA,NA,CASSLAPGVNAFF,TGTGCCAGCAGCTTAGCCCCAGGGGTGAATGCTTTCTTT
TRBJ2-7,TRBV4-1,TRBD2,NA,CASSQLWTSVTYEQYF,TGCGCCAGCAGCCAACTCTGGACTAGCGTAACCTACGAGCAGTACTTC
TRBJ2-7,TRBV4-1,TRBD1,once,CASSQPRTGHYEQYF,TGCGCCAGCAGCCAACCCCGGACAGGGCACTACGAGCAGTACTTC
TRBJ2-5,TRBV7-2,TRBD2,NA,CASSSSGRKETQYF,TGTGCCAGCAGCAGTAGCGGGAGGAAAGAGACCCAGTACTTC
TRBJ1-1,TRBV4-1,NA,NA,CASSQDIGTRGNTEAFF,TGCGCCAGCAGCCAAGATATAGGGACCAGGGGGAACACTGAAGCTTTCTTT
TRBJ1-1,TRBV4-1,NA,NA,CASSQSSSGPRGMNTEAFF,TGCGCCAGCAGCCAAAGTAGTTCGGGGCCCAGGGGCATGAACACTGAAGCTTTCTTT
TRBJ2-3,TRBV7-9,NA,NA,CASSLGLTRSRLTDTQYF,TGTGCCAGCAGCTTAGGCCTTACTAGATCCCGCCTCACAGATACGCAGTATTTT
TRBJ1-5,TRBV6-5,NA,NA,CASSYSRNQPQHF,TGTGCCAGCAGTTACTCGCGGAATCAGCCCCAGCATTTT
TRBJ2-3,TRBV5-1,TRBD2,NA,CASRVLAGGRHTTDTQYF,TGCGCCAGCAGGGTACTAGCGGGGGGACGCCACACCACAGATACGCAGTATTTT
TRBJ1-1,TRBV12-2,NA,NA,CASRPSSGTEAFF,TGTGCAAGTCGCCCCTCTAGTGGCACTGAAGCTTTCTTT
TRBJ1-5,TRBV5-1,TRBD1,NA,CASSSGQGQPQHF,TGCGCCAGCAGCTCTGGACAGGGCCAACCCCAGCATTTT
TRBJ2-2,TRBV5-1,NA,NA,CASSLSGWELFF,TGCGCCAGCAGCTTGTCAGGTTGGGAGCTGTTTTTT
TRBJ2-7,TRBV7-2,NA,NA,CASSLFGSSYEQYF,TGTGCCAGCAGCTTATTCGGGAGCTCCTACGAGCAGTACTTC
TRBJ2-7,TRBV29-1,TRBD1,once,CSVWTGGFEQYF,TGCAGCGTTTGGACAGGGGGGTTCGAGCAGTACTTC
TRBJ2-2,TRBV5-1,TRBD1,NA,CATKVAGGTGELFF,TGCGCCACCAAGGTGGCAGGGGGCACCGGGGAGCTGTTTTTT
TRBJ1-6,TRBV27,NA,NA,CASSLRQNNSPLHF,TGTGCCAGCAGTTTACGACAGAATAATTCACCCCTCCACTTT
TRBJ1-6,TRBV7-9,NA,NA,CASSRQAVTAPLHF,TGTGCCAGCAGCCGACAGGCCGTGACCGCACCCCTCCACTTT
TRBJ2-3,TRBV14,TRBD2,NA,CASRLSGGTDTQYF,TGTGCCAGCAGACTGAGCGGGGGCACAGATACGCAGTATTTT
TRBJ2-1,TRBV5-1,NA,NA,CASNAIPTSGEQFF,TGCGCCAGCAACGCGATTCCGACATCGGGGGAGCAGTTCTTC
TRBJ2-7,TRBV19,NA,NA,CARTIRRNPKTSYEQYF,TGTGCCAGGACGATCAGGCGAAACCCTAAAACCTCCTACGAGCAGTACTTC
TRBJ1-2,TRBV28,NA,few,CASSLVTGGYGYTF,TGTGCCAGCAGTTTGGTTACAGGCGGCTATGGCTACACCTTC
TRBJ1-1,TRBV28,NA,NA,CASRFPGAGVTEAFF,TGTGCCAGCAGATTTCCAGGGGCGGGGGTTACTGAAGCTTTCTTT
TRBJ1-5,TRBV6-6,TRBD1,once,CASSGTGASPQPQHF,TGTGCCAGCAGCGGGACAGGGGCATCACCTCAGCCCCAGCATTTT
TRBJ2-5,TRBV15,NA,NA,CATSRDSQLGAETQYF,TGTGCCACCAGCAGAGATAGCCAGCTAGGGGCAGAGACCCAGTACTTC